Below, 5 T cell receptor beta chains from the same sample are listed, as sequenced in a study of cytotoxic CD8 clonotypes in ibrutinib-treated CLL. Produced via immunoSEQ multiplex PCR; TCRdb's table is partial and in-frame only. The repertoire has about 270,000 clones, about 72% of them found once; the top ten carry approximately 5.1%. The specimen was PBMCs, collected at disease progression, from a patient treated with ibrutinib. The receptors were gathered from a human donor with chronic lymphocytic leukemia.

J is TRBJ1-1 and V is TRBV19; TRBD1 might be the D (6 bases). V lost 1 base and J 1 base, leaving 13 bases between the germline ends. Germline V lookup: CDR1 LNHDA, CDR2 SQIVND (reference sequence). The CDR3 contains 16 residues. In nucleotides, the CDR3 is TGTGCCAGTAGTATAGGAGGGGGGGCTTGGAACACTGAAGCTTTCTTT. The encoded protein is CASSIGGGAWNTEAFF.

The chain recombines TRBV6-1 with TRBJ1-1, with D possibly being TRBD1 (5 bases). Germline lookup yields CDR1 MNHNS and CDR2 SASEGT. V dropped 4 bases and J dropped 1 base, with 13 bases sitting between them. The length of the CDR3 is 15 residues. The CDR3 protein is CASSGGPSANTEAFF. For the CDR3, the DNA is TGTGCCAGCAGTGGGGGACCGTCCGCGAACACTGAAGCTTTCTTT.

Only a few counts were recorded for this clone. Germline and junction disagree at one end, which may indicate a read error. The genes are TRBV6-6 and TRBJ2-1; TRBD1 aligns across 8 bases. The CDR3 consists of 14 residues. Germline CDR1 is MNHNY and CDR2 is SVGAGI (reference sequence). CDR3 sequence: CASTYGTGYNEQFF. CDR3 coding DNA: TGTGCCAGCACTTACGGGACAGGTTACAATGAGCAGTTCTTC.

The chain combines TRBV11-3 with TRBJ1-1; D gene uncertain. Deletions cut 5 bases from V and 5 bases from J, with 9 bases between. The CDR3 sequence is 12 residues long. Germline V gives CDR1 SGHNT, CDR2 YENEEA. CDR3 sequence reads: CASSGLGTEAFF. The CDR3 DNA reads TGTGCCAGCAGCGGGCTTGGGACTGAAGCTTTCTTT.

This clone was counted a few times. The rearrangement uses TRBV4-1 and TRBJ2-7; TRBD2 is a possible D gene (7 bases). Trimming removed 2 bases at V and 2 bases at J, with 10 bases between. Germline CDR1 reads MGHRA; CDR2 reads YSYEKL. The CDR3 length is 14 residues. The chain's CDR3 is CASSQSGGPYEQYF. The CDR3, as DNA: TGCGCCAGCAGCCAATCGGGGGGCCCCTACGAGCAGTACTTC.